This T cell receptor (beta chain) was documented in a study of CXCR3-negative and CXCR3-positive naive CD8 T cells. A note on this clonotype: Its antigen is still unknown.

Study-wide findings and caveats: Whereas both naive subsets had comparably high diversity, memory CD8+ cells had much lower diversity.

With UMI labels, 5' RACE was used to prepare the TRB cDNA libraries. TCRdb re-analyzed the 5' RACE reads; it lists each CDR3 protein once, without DNA. The sample data list about 48,000 distinct CDR3 sequences. The sequence came from a human donor in good health. Some clones in this sample may be carry-over from other donors' samples. Sequencing used memory CD8+ T cells from blood.

The CDR3 region is CASSLLAGAADTQYF. The rearrangement joins TRBV12-3 or TRBV12-4 to TRBJ2-3; the TCRdb call, TRBD2, lacks DNA for checking. This CDR3 comprises 15 residues.